Listed below are T cell receptor beta chains from one sample, sequenced in a study of Ad26.COV2.S vaccination and SARS-CoV-2 variants. The method was immunoSEQ multiplex PCR; TCRdb's version includes in-frame clones alone and lacks a portion of them. Of about 410,000 clones in the sample, 92% were seen once. The starting material was peripheral blood, obtained in a trial of Ad26.COV2.S vaccine versus placebo. The receptor set was obtained from a person between 18 and 65 years old who received the Ad26.COV2.S COVID-19 vaccine or a placebo. Each CDR3 is given with its conserved first and last residue. D genes are given only for firm matches. Not all rows give a size; the values are once, few, many and, for expanded clones, a class.

D: -
size: once
J: TRBJ2-3
V: TRBV5-1
CDR3: CASSLSLTQYF
DNA: TGCGCCAGCAGCTTGAGCCTCACGCAGTATTTT

D: -
size: once
J: TRBJ2-7
V: TRBV6-5
CDR3: CASSYSRATYEQYF
DNA: TGTGCCAGCAGTTACTCACGGGCGACCTACGAGCAGTACTTC

D: -
size: -
J: TRBJ2-5
V: TRBV11-2
CDR3: CASSLVEGETQYF
DNA: TGTGCCAGCAGCTTAGTGGAGGGGGAGACCCAGTACTTC

D: -
size: -
J: TRBJ2-7
V: TRBV7-2
CDR3: CASSQNPGPYEQYF
DNA: TGTGCCAGCAGTCAGAATCCGGGACCCTACGAGCAGTACTTC

D: -
size: few
J: TRBJ1-1
V: TRBV29-1
CDR3: CSVDLDIQGMNTEAFF
DNA: TGCAGCGTAGACTTGGACATCCAGGGGATGAACACTGAAGCTTTCTTT

D: TRBD1
size: -
J: TRBJ2-5
V: TRBV3-1/TRBV3-2
CDR3: CASSQVGTGKETQYF
DNA: TGTGCCAGCAGCCAAGTCGGGACAGGGAAAGAGACCCAGTACTTC

D: -
size: once
J: TRBJ1-3
V: TRBV5-4
CDR3: CASSFWDTGNTIYF
DNA: TGTGCCAGCAGCTTTTGGGACACTGGAAACACCATATATTTT

D: TRBD1
size: once
J: TRBJ1-6
V: TRBV7-2
CDR3: CASSPQGTVTLRDSPLHF
DNA: TGTGCCAGCAGCCCACAGGGGACAGTCACCCTGAGGGATTCACCCCTCCACTTT

D: TRBD1
size: -
J: TRBJ1-2
V: TRBV9
CDR3: CASSAGTGGGYTF
DNA: TGTGCCAGCAGCGCTGGGACAGGGGGTGGCTACACCTTC

D: -
size: -
J: TRBJ1-1
V: TRBV14
CDR3: CASSLKTIPEAFF
DNA: TGTGCCAGCAGCCTAAAAACGATCCCTGAAGCTTTCTTT

D: TRBD2
size: once
J: TRBJ2-1
V: TRBV6-2/TRBV6-3
CDR3: CASSYRLAGHEQFF
DNA: TGTGCCAGCAGTTACCGGCTAGCGGGACATGAGCAGTTCTTC

D: -
size: -
J: TRBJ1-1
V: TRBV19
CDR3: CASSINPPETEAFF
DNA: TGTGCCAGTAGTATAAACCCCCCGGAGACTGAAGCTTTCTTT

D: -
size: -
J: TRBJ2-2
V: TRBV7-6
CDR3: CASSLWTLRATGELFF
DNA: TGTGCCAGCAGCTTATGGACACTGAGGGCTACCGGGGAGCTGTTTTTT

D: -
size: -
J: TRBJ1-5
V: TRBV6-2/TRBV6-3
CDR3: CASSSEWGNQPQHF
DNA: TGTGCCAGCAGTTCTGAATGGGGCAATCAGCCCCAGCATTTT

D: -
size: -
J: TRBJ2-2
V: TRBV7-2
CDR3: CASSSGVWTGELFF
DNA: TGTGCCAGCAGCTCAGGGGTGTGGACCGGGGAGCTGTTTTTT

D: TRBD1
size: -
J: TRBJ2-3
V: TRBV6-5
CDR3: CASSSRGIIADTQYF
DNA: TGTGCCAGCAGCAGCAGGGGGATTATTGCAGATACGCAGTATTTT

D: -
size: -
J: TRBJ2-1
V: TRBV7-8
CDR3: CASSIKRVDNEQFF
DNA: TGTGCCAGCAGCATAAAGCGGGTCGACAATGAGCAGTTCTTC

D: -
size: -
J: TRBJ1-2
V: TRBV4-3
CDR3: CASSQDLSRAYGYTF
DNA: TGCGCCAGCAGCCAAGATTTATCCAGGGCCTATGGCTACACCTTC

D: -
size: -
J: TRBJ2-3
V: TRBV9
CDR3: CASSPWGSTDTQYF
DNA: TGTGCCAGCAGCCCCTGGGGGAGTACAGATACGCAGTATTTT

D: -
size: -
J: TRBJ1-2
V: TRBV5-6
CDR3: CASSIWGWGYGYTF
DNA: TGTGCCAGCAGCATTTGGGGATGGGGATATGGCTACACCTTC

D: TRBD2
size: -
J: TRBJ2-5
V: TRBV28
CDR3: CASSQQTSDKGAQYF
DNA: TGTGCCAGCAGCCAACAAACTAGCGACAAGGGAGCCCAGTACTTC

D: TRBD1
size: -
J: TRBJ2-1
V: TRBV28
CDR3: CASIGTGGPYNEQFF
DNA: TGTGCCAGCATCGGGACAGGGGGCCCCTACAATGAGCAGTTCTTC

D: -
size: -
J: TRBJ1-2
V: TRBV28
CDR3: CASSPGRENGYTF
DNA: TGTGCCAGCAGTCCGGGCAGGGAAAATGGCTACACCTTC

D: -
size: -
J: TRBJ2-1
V: TRBV5-1
CDR3: CASSLGGVSYNEQFF
DNA: TGCGCCAGCAGCTTGGGCGGGGTAAGCTACAATGAGCAGTTCTTC

D: TRBD2
size: once
J: TRBJ2-5
V: TRBV7-6
CDR3: CASSFIASGGLGETQYF
DNA: TGTGCCAGCAGCTTCATTGCTAGCGGGGGGTTGGGAGAGACCCAGTACTTC

D: -
size: once
J: TRBJ2-7
V: TRBV30
CDR3: CAWSEITKEQYF
DNA: TGTGCCTGGAGTGAGATTACGAAGGAGCAGTACTTC

D: -
size: -
J: TRBJ2-3
V: TRBV6-2/TRBV6-3
CDR3: CASSPPPERPTDTQYF
DNA: TGTGCCAGCAGCCCCCCGCCGGAGCGTCCCACAGATACGCAGTATTTT

D: TRBD2
size: few
J: TRBJ2-5
V: TRBV5-1
CDR3: CASSPDGGGETQYF
DNA: TGCGCCAGCAGCCCGGACGGGGGGGGAGAGACCCAGTACTTC

D: -
size: -
J: TRBJ2-2
V: TRBV30
CDR3: CAWSDAGELFF
DNA: TGTGCCTGGAGTGATGCCGGGGAGCTGTTTTTT

D: -
size: -
J: TRBJ1-2
V: TRBV29-1
CDR3: CSVEGGSRGSYGYTF
DNA: TGCAGCGTTGAAGGCGGGAGCCGCGGGAGCTATGGCTACACCTTC

D: -
size: once
J: TRBJ2-7
V: TRBV4-3
CDR3: CASSQDPGQDYEQYF
DNA: TGCGCCAGCAGCCAAGATCCGGGACAAGACTACGAGCAGTACTTC

D: TRBD1
size: -
J: TRBJ2-1
V: TRBV6-6
CDR3: CASSSETGLDEQFF
DNA: TGTGCCAGCAGTTCCGAGACAGGGTTGGATGAGCAGTTCTTC

D: -
size: once
J: TRBJ2-5
V: TRBV29-1
CDR3: CSVDGGRETQYF
DNA: TGCAGCGTTGATGGAGGGCGAGAGACCCAGTACTTC

D: -
size: -
J: TRBJ2-1
V: TRBV18
CDR3: CASSPTRSYSYNEQFF
DNA: TGTGCCAGCTCACCCACCAGGTCCTACTCCTACAATGAGCAGTTCTTC

D: TRBD1
size: -
J: TRBJ1-5
V: TRBV19
CDR3: CASSIWVLMDRGLLGPQHF
DNA: TGTGCCAGTAGTATATGGGTCCTGATGGACAGGGGGCTGCTTGGTCCCCAGCATTTT

D: -
size: -
J: TRBJ1-2
V: TRBV18
CDR3: CASSPGNYGYTF
DNA: TGTGCCAGCTCACCAGGGAACTATGGCTACACCTTC

D: -
size: -
J: TRBJ1-6
V: TRBV27
CDR3: CASSLSSPLTGRENSPLHF
DNA: TGTGCCAGCAGTTTATCGTCCCCCCTAACTGGCAGGGAGAATTCACCCCTCCACTTT

D: TRBD1
size: -
J: TRBJ1-5
V: TRBV5-1
CDR3: CASSVGTGGQPQHF
DNA: TGCGCCAGCAGCGTCGGGACAGGGGGTCAGCCCCAGCATTTT

D: TRBD1
size: once
J: TRBJ1-1
V: TRBV19
CDR3: CASSWRGPDTEAFF
DNA: TGTGCCAGTAGCTGGAGGGGGCCGGACACTGAAGCTTTCTTT

D: TRBD1
size: -
J: TRBJ2-7
V: TRBV30
CDR3: CAWNHGTGIEQYF
DNA: TGTGCCTGGAATCATGGGACAGGGATCGAGCAGTACTTC

D: TRBD1
size: -
J: TRBJ2-7
V: TRBV19
CDR3: CASSLSQGAYYEQYF
DNA: TGTGCCAGTAGTCTCTCCCAGGGGGCTTATTACGAGCAGTACTTC

D: TRBD1
size: -
J: TRBJ2-3
V: TRBV4-3
CDR3: CASSQDWTGGPDTQYF
DNA: TGCGCCAGCAGCCAAGATTGGACAGGGGGGCCAGATACGCAGTATTTT

D: -
size: -
J: TRBJ2-2
V: TRBV5-6
CDR3: CASSLKDRNTGELFF
DNA: TGTGCCAGCAGCTTGAAGGACAGGAACACCGGGGAGCTGTTTTTT

D: -
size: once
J: TRBJ2-3
V: TRBV11-2
CDR3: CASSFRQASTDTQYF
DNA: TGTGCCAGCAGCTTTAGGCAAGCGAGTACAGATACGCAGTATTTT

D: -
size: -
J: TRBJ2-7
V: TRBV18
CDR3: CASSPPDRVYEQYF
DNA: TGTGCCAGCTCACCACCGGACAGAGTCTACGAGCAGTACTTC

D: TRBD1
size: few
J: TRBJ2-7
V: TRBV7-9
CDR3: CASSLVQGANEQYF
DNA: TGTGCCAGCAGCTTAGTTCAGGGGGCTAACGAGCAGTACTTC

D: TRBD2
size: -
J: TRBJ2-6
V: TRBV28
CDR3: CASSAPPAGGSGANVLTF
DNA: TGTGCCAGCAGTGCCCCCCCAGCGGGGGGCTCTGGGGCCAACGTCCTGACTTTC

D: -
size: -
J: TRBJ1-3
V: TRBV3-1/TRBV3-2
CDR3: CASSPKGPWRGNTIYF
DNA: TGTGCCAGCAGCCCAAAGGGGCCCTGGCGTGGAAACACCATATATTTT

D: -
size: -
J: TRBJ1-2
V: TRBV9
CDR3: CASGGGARYTF
DNA: TGTGCCAGCGGAGGGGGGGCTCGCTACACCTTC

D: TRBD1
size: -
J: TRBJ2-7
V: TRBV5-1
CDR3: CASRIGTGSYEQYF
DNA: TGCGCCAGCAGAATCGGGACAGGGTCCTACGAGCAGTACTTC